This T cell receptor beta chain is drawn from a study of monozygotic twins with inflammatory bowel disease. Study results and limitations: Using the inverse Simpson index, IBD patients had lower TCRbeta diversity than healthy co-twins.

Concerning this clonotype itself: Its antigen is unknown.

Using eight separate reactions per sample, the authors generated cDNA. TCRdb re-analyzed the 5' RACE reads; it lists each CDR3 protein once, without DNA. The sample has about 380,000 distinct CDR3 sequences. Researchers isolated total RNA from whole blood without sorting T cells. The CDR3 length is 13 residues. Germline values: CDR1 MNHEY, CDR2 SVGAGI. Sequenced: blood. This chain links TRBV6-5 with TRBJ2-7; TCRdb calls TRBD1, which cannot be checked without DNA. The TCR was taken from a human donor with ulcerative colitis or Crohn's disease, or a healthy co-twin of an affected twin (not recorded which). CDR3 region: CASGQGVSYEQYF.